This T cell receptor beta chain emerged from a study of beta chain features in type 1 diabetes listed by TCRdb under 2018. A note on the overall study: No differences in mean age, gender distribution, total cell number or subset yield were found between patients and healthy donors. A total of just under 110,000,000 sorted cells were examined across all samples, and RNA yield correlated strongly with the number of cells per subset. In the study, recently diagnosed type 1 diabetes patients and matched healthy donors were compared on the TCRB repertoires of their sorted circulating CD4+ T cell subsets. Naive and central memory subsets were obtained from all 28 donors, but regulatory and stem cell-like memory subsets were isolated from only 8 patients and roughly eight healthy donors.

What the study reported, not specific to this receptor: Fewer insertions and more nucleotide deletions at VDJ recombination sites were observed in patients with type 1 diabetes, implying thymic rearrangement abnormalities. PCR may preferentially amplify shorter templates, but because patient and control samples were amplified and corrected together, any resulting skew would affect both groups equally. In all four CD4+ subsets, TCRB CDR3 length was moderately but significantly shorter in type 1 diabetes patients. Because the HLA sub-analyses included only small numbers of individuals, any influence of HLA type on TCRB rearrangement was left unresolved. Because cDNA was sequenced instead of genomic DNA, highly expressing activated cells could be over-represented, though the groups showed no difference in activation or CD3 levels. Naive, central memory and regulatory TCRB repertoires appeared to be more alike among patients than among healthy donors.

Each donor gave one peripheral blood draw, around 0.12 L on average, collected into heparinised tubes. A BD FACSAria II and a panel including CD45RO, CCR7, CD25, CD127, CD95 and CD27 were used to sort naive, central memory, regulatory and stem cell-like memory CD4+ T cells. All sorted populations exceeded 98% purity. PBMCs were isolated immediately by Lymphoprep density gradient centrifugation and stained directly without culture. So that batch effects would be minimized, each experiment stained and sorted samples in pairs, pairing one healthy donor with one patient. Trimming accounts for 4 bases at V and 3 bases at J, while the number of junction bases matched to no gene is 7. Taken from the germline V gene, the CDR1 and CDR2 loops are SQVTM and ANQGSEA. From its cysteine to its phenylalanine, the CDR3 spans 15 amino acids. Only CDR3 DNA remains: 45 bases, in frame from the first base. As regards this clone: Its antigen target is currently unknown. Within one base of it there is no much larger clone, and no base qualities were kept.

The entire amount of isolated RNA was reverse transcribed using the High Capacity cDNA Reverse Transcription Kit, so the sequenced TCRB transcripts were expressed ones. Naive, central memory and regulatory T cell samples underwent deep immunoSEQ sequencing, averaging roughly 3.3 million total reads per sample. After sorted cells were lysed in RLT buffer, RNA was extracted with DNase-treated RNeasy Micro or Mini kits, with the choice depending on cell number. Each cell subset was processed on its own to prevent cross-contamination, while patient and healthy donor samples were processed together. The immunoSEQ multiplex PCR was used to amplify TCRB sequences from cDNA, generating 87-bp fragments that spanned the CDR3 region. Sequencing of the amplicons was done on the Illumina HiSeq platform. Regarding the original processing steps: Synthetic template baselines were used to correct PCR bias computationally, reads within Hamming distance 2 were collapsed together, and singletons that could not be merged were discarded. Reads were aligned against IMGT so that V, D and J genes, CDR3 length and insertions or deletions at six rearrangement sites could be assigned. Within each subset, clonotype counts were normalized to the number of sorted cells before true diversity and Gini coefficients were calculated with the tcR R package. Repertoire sharing was quantified using the overlap coefficient calculated on TCRB nucleotide sequences. Out-of-frame TCRB sequences from naive cells were analyzed as a proxy for the pre-selection repertoire. Sourced from immuneACCESS, this table was stored by TCRdb with only in-frame sequences that have V and J called. A share of the clones is absent; for the studies checked, an unresolved V gene accounts for under half, and the remainder has no known explanation. Clone size and V and J calls were adopted from that table, with D and trimming inferred from the DNA. A total of a few hundred thousand clones appear in this sample, roughly 13% of them only once. Jointly, the top ten make up 0.035% to 0.04% of the sample.

Sequences were obtained from naive CD4+ T cells from blood. This specimen's cell subset or site label, interpreted: true naive CD4+ T cells. The rearrangement combines TRBV29-1 with TRBJ2-1, and 9 junction bases match TRBD2. The TCR sequence derives from a man aged 30-40 years in good health. The nucleotide sequence is given as TGCAGCGTTGCCTTAGCGGGGGCCTACTACAATGAGCAGTTCTTC. Translated, it reads CSVALAGAYYNEQFF.